This record covers a single T cell receptor (beta chain). Its antigen is not identified. The table came from immunoSEQ multiplex PCR; TCRdb's copy has only in-frame clones and leaves some out. The table shows 150,000 to 160,000 clones, with around 90% occurring only once. This specimen belongs to a study of T cell responses to AZD1222 COVID-19 vaccine. Study overall: Second-dose groups at about 4 or about 12 weeks were pooled. Study results and caveats: Following two doses of AZD1222, Spike-specific TCR breadth and depth rose. Nearly half of unique spike-specific TCRs reportedly avoided B.1.351 and B.1.1.7 mutated regions. Baseline seropositives among AZD1222 recipients totaled only five or six.

V lost 0 bases and J 5 bases, leaving 7 bases between the germline ends. The length of the CDR3 is 13 residues. The germline CDR1 and CDR2 sequences are LGHDT and YNNKEL (reference sequence). The rearrangement uses TRBV3-1 (or the pseudogene TRBV3-2) and TRBJ1-1; the D is unclear. The source material was peripheral blood, sampled on day 0 of AZD1222 vaccination. This TCR derives from an adult in good health. CDR3 nucleotide sequence: TGTGCCAGCAGCCAAGAGAGGCGTACTGAAGCTTTCTTT. Its translation: CASSQERRTEAFF.